The 29 T cell receptor beta chains below were found in one sample sequenced in a study of OX40 agonist ivuxolimab in advanced cancers. The data were produced by immunoSEQ multiplex PCR, yet TCRdb's version contains in-frame clones alone and is incomplete. In the table there are 50,000 to 75,000 clones, about 90% of which are singletons. The sequences come from CD4+ or CD8+ T cells sorted from blood, collected in a trial of the OX40 agonist ivuxolimab. These receptors were collected from an adult with an advanced solid tumor such as melanoma, head and neck, liver or kidney cancer.

DNA for the CDR3: TGTGCCAGCTCACCACGAATTGGGAACAGGGAGACCCAGTACTTC. Translating gives CASSPRIGNRETQYF. V and J are TRBV18 and TRBJ2-5; D might be TRBD1 (5 bases). V lost 1 base, J lost 5 bases, and 14 bases lay in between. CDR3 length: 15 residues. Germline assignment: CDR1 KGHSH and CDR2 LQKENI.

V is TRBV6-1 and J is TRBJ1-1; 9 bases line up with TRBD1. This CDR3 has 14 amino acids. Looked up from germline, CDR1 is MNHNS and CDR2 is SASEGT. V gave up 7 bases and J gave up 5 bases; unmatched junction bases: 8. CDR3 in amino acids: CASNRAGTGTEAFF. CDR3 nucleotide sequence: TGTGCCAGCAATAGGGCAGGGACAGGGACTGAAGCTTTCTTT.

This clone has only a few counts. The chain is built from TRBV11-1 and TRBJ2-1, with no clear D. CDR3 size: 14 residues. The V and J ends lost 3 bases and 0 bases respectively, with 6 bases between them. Germline lookup yields CDR1 SGHAT and CDR2 FQDESV (reference sequence). The CDR3 DNA reads as TGTGCCAGCAGCTTTGACGGCTCCTACAATGAGCAGTTCTTC. Its translation is CASSFDGSYNEQFF.

This clone is medium-sized (0.01 to 0.1%). The chain combines TRBV11-2 with TRBJ2-2; 7 bases fit TRBD1. V was pared by 5 bases and J by 4 bases, with 7 bases of the junction left unmatched. The CDR3 length is 15 residues. Germline CDR1 and CDR2: SGHAT and FQNNGV. CDR3 in DNA: TGTGCCAGCAGCCCTCTGGGACAGCGCACCGGGGAGCTGTTTTTT. Its translation: CASSPLGQRTGELFF.

V usage is TRBV12-5 and J usage is TRBJ1-2; 10 bases are a match to TRBD1. This CDR3 is 15 amino acids long. J gave up 6 bases and V 2 bases, and 6 bases lay outside the gene matches. The germline gives CDR1 LGHNT, CDR2 FRNRAP. This CDR3 is CASGLSSGQGDGYTF. The CDR3 DNA reads TGTGCTAGTGGTTTGAGCTCCGGACAGGGGGATGGCTACACCTTC.

In DNA, the CDR3 is TGTGCCAGCAGTACGACCGGGACTAGCCTCGGGGAGCAGTTCTTC. Translating it yields CASSTTGTSLGEQFF. The chain has TRBV11-3 and TRBJ2-1, with TRBD2 identical over 9 bases. V gave up 6 bases and J gave up 10 bases; unmatched junction bases: 13. This CDR3 comprises 15 residues. Germline V gives CDR1 SGHNT, CDR2 YENEEA.

The chain has TRBV7-9 and TRBJ1-6, with 8 bases matching TRBD1. This CDR3 contains 15 residues. Germline V gene lookup returns CDR1 SEHNR and CDR2 FQNEAQ (reference sequence). After removal of 5 bases from V and 7 bases from J, the junction contained 7 bases not matched to a gene. The CDR3 here is CASSRPAGGNSPLHF. Here the CDR3 DNA reads TGTGCCAGCAGCCGCCCGGCAGGGGGCAATTCACCCCTCCACTTT.

V is TRBV14 and J is TRBJ2-2; 11 positions agree with TRBD1. J lost 5 bases, V lost 4 bases, and 0 bases had no gene match. Per the germline V gene, CDR1 is SGHDN and CDR2 is FVKESK. The CDR3 runs 14 residues. The CDR3 loop reads CASSRDRGTGELFF. The CDR3 DNA is TGTGCCAGCAGCCGGGACAGGGGGACCGGGGAGCTGTTTTTT.

The chain recombines TRBV27 with TRBJ1-5, with a possible D match to TRBD1 (5 bases). The germline gives CDR1 MNHEY, CDR2 SMNVEV (reference sequence). The CDR3 loop spans 14 amino acids. V lost 2 bases, J lost 4 bases, and 9 bases lay in between. The CDR3 DNA reads TGTGCCAGCAGTTTACAGGGCGCGAATCAGCCCCAGCATTTT. Amino acids: CASSLQGANQPQHF.

J is TRBJ2-5 and V is TRBV19; 9 nucleotides match TRBD1. Trimming cost V 1 base and J 2 bases; bases outside gene matches: 5. The CDR3 has 16 amino acids. Germline V gene lookup returns CDR1 LNHDA and CDR2 SQIVND (reference sequence). The CDR3 loop reads CASSIGGTGLQETQYF. The CDR3 region has the DNA TGTGCCAGTAGTATAGGAGGGACAGGGTTGCAAGAGACCCAGTACTTC.

The chain combines TRBV23-1 with TRBJ2-1; D is unresolved. TRBV23-1 is recorded as an ORF, its role being uncertain. The CDR3 is 21 residues long. The V and J ends lost 0 bases and 5 bases respectively, with 29 bases between them. The CDR3 protein is CASSQSKTETNRLWPHNEQFF. Here the CDR3 DNA reads TGCGCCAGCAGTCAATCGAAAACCGAGACAAACCGGTTGTGGCCCCACAATGAGCAGTTCTTC.

The gene calls are TRBV7-8 and TRBJ1-2; 7 bases agree with TRBD1. V lost 2 bases to trimming and J lost 4 bases; unmatched junction nucleotides: 13. The CDR3 loop spans 17 amino acids. The germline gives CDR1 SGHVS, CDR2 FQNEAQ. The chain's CDR3 is CASSLQLGEQGLYGYTF. CDR3 DNA: TGTGCCAGCAGCTTACAACTAGGCGAACAGGGGCTCTATGGCTACACCTTC.

This chain links TRBV19 with TRBJ1-6; 8 positions agree with TRBD1. The germline CDR1 and CDR2 sequences are LNHDA and SQIVND (reference sequence). Trimming took 7 bases from V and 10 from J; bases not matched to a gene: 15. This CDR3 spans 16 amino acids. The CDR3 protein is CASTPRDRGSGSPLHF. DNA for the CDR3: TGTGCCAGTACCCCCCGAGACAGGGGTTCGGGGTCACCCCTCCACTTT.

The chain recombines TRBV7-8 with TRBJ1-2, with D possibly TRBD1 on 6 matching bases. CDR1 and CDR2 from the germline V gene are SGHVS and FQNEAQ. Trimming pared 0 bases from V and 6 bases from J, leaving 11 bases between. This CDR3 is built from 14 residues. CDR3 bases: TGTGCCAGCAGCTTAGCCCGGGACATTAATGGCTACACCTTC. Protein product: CASSLARDINGYTF.

The count of this clone is one. The chain couples TRBV7-2 to TRBJ1-1; D perhaps matches TRBD1 (6 bases). Germline CDR1 and CDR2: SGHTA and FQGNSA. Trimming left V 3 bases short and J 2 bases short, with 10 bases between. The CDR3 length is 14 residues. This CDR3 reads CASSLGGVNTEAFF. The DNA of the CDR3 is TGTGCCAGCAGCTTGGGGGGCGTTAACACTGAAGCTTTCTTT.

J is TRBJ2-3 and V is TRBV5-1; D might be TRBD1 or TRBD2, each matching 5 bases. V was shortened by 0 bases and J by 1 base, with 12 bases between the two germline ends. This CDR3 comprises 16 residues. In germline, CDR1 is SGHRS, CDR2 YFSETQ. Written as DNA, the CDR3 is TGCGCCAGCAGCTTGGGAGGTAGAGGGGGCACAGATACGCAGTATTTT. This sequence encodes CASSLGGRGGTDTQYF.

The chain is built from TRBV10-3 and TRBJ2-7; tentatively, D is TRBD1 or TRBD2 (6 bases each). Deletions cut 7 bases from V and 6 bases from J, with 19 bases between. The CDR3 runs 14 residues. Germline lookup yields CDR1 ENHRY and CDR2 SYGVKD. CDR3 DNA sequence: TGTGCCATCACCTCGTTGGGGGGCGTCTCCGAGCAGTACTTC. This encodes CAITSLGGVSEQYF.

This clone has just a few counts. The chain has TRBV4-3 and TRBJ1-6; no firm D call. V was trimmed by 0 bases and J by 9 bases, leaving 12 bases between them. Germline V CDR1 and CDR2: LGHNA, YSLEER. The CDR3 covers 15 residues. In DNA form, the CDR3 reads TGCGCCAGCAGCCAAGAACGAGGGAGTAGTTCACCCCTCCACTTT. Encoded protein: CASSQERGSSSPLHF.

The V gene is TRBV6-1, the J gene TRBJ2-7; possible D gene TRBD1, 6 bases. CDR3 length: 13 residues. V was clipped by 5 bases and J by 1 base, with 9 bases between them. Germline V gene sequence: CDR1 MNHNS, CDR2 SASEGT. The CDR3 bases are TGTGCCAGCAGTCATACAGGGTCCTACGAGCAGTACTTC. This encodes CASSHTGSYEQYF.

The rearrangement links TRBV7-8 to TRBJ1-3; 7 bases fit TRBD1. V gave up 1 base and J gave up 0 bases; unmatched junction bases: 15. The V gene's germline CDR1 is SGHVS and CDR2 FQNEAQ. The CDR3 is 20 amino acids. Here the CDR3 reads CASSLDRIPGQSFSGNTIYF. CDR3 DNA sequence: TGTGCCAGCAGCTTAGACCGGATCCCGGGACAGTCATTCTCTGGAAACACCATATATTTT.

The V gene is TRBV4-1, the J gene TRBJ2-3; D is unclear. CDR3 length equals 13 residues. Between the trimmed V and J ends, which lost 2 bases and 3 bases, there was a span of 6 bases. Germline CDR1 reads MGHRA; CDR2 reads YSYEKL. CDR3 region: CASSQQITDTQYF. The DNA of the CDR3 is TGCGCCAGCAGCCAACAGATAACAGATACGCAGTATTTT.

The rearrangement uses TRBV11-2 and TRBJ1-6; no clear D. This CDR3 region has 14 residues. Trimming stripped 2 bases from V and 9 bases from J, with 11 bases between. Germline loops: CDR1 SGHAT, CDR2 FQNNGV. The CDR3 DNA is TGTGCCAGCAGCTTACCTTCTTTGGTTTCACCCCTCCACTTT. It translates to CASSLPSLVSPLHF.

This chain links TRBV2 with TRBJ2-5, with D perhaps TRBD1 (5 bases). The V gene's germline CDR1 is SNHLY and CDR2 FYNNEI. Trimming left V 11 bases short and J 1 base short, with 11 bases between. The CDR3 totals 12 residues. The DNA of the CDR3 is TGTGCCGGAGACAGCTTCCAAGAGACCCAGTACTTC. Translated, it gives CAGDSFQETQYF.

Of note for this clone: Other nucleotide sequences from this sample produce the same CDR3. The CDR3 coding sequence is TGTGCCAGTAATTCGCCCGGGGTAGAAGAGACCCAGTACTTC. Residues: CASNSPGVEETQYF. The V call is TRBV19, the J call TRBJ2-5; possible D gene TRBD2, 5 bases. Germline CDR1 LNHDA, CDR2 SQIVND (reference sequence). With 7 bases removed from V and 3 bases from J, the gap between germline ends came to 15 bases. The CDR3 sequence is 14 residues long. Full variable domain (outside the CDR3, taken from reference TRBV19 and TRBJ2-5): DGGITQSPKYLFRKEGQNVTLSCEQNLNHDAMYWYRQDPGQGLRLIYYSQIVNDFQKGDIAEGYSVSREKKESFPLTVTSAQKNPTAFYLCASNSPGVEETQYFGPGTRLLVL.

The CDR3 sequence: CASSIGGGRADTQYF. CDR3 bases: TGTGCCAGTAGTATAGGCGGGGGGAGGGCAGATACGCAGTATTTT. The rearrangement links TRBV19 to TRBJ2-3, with 8 positions matching TRBD2. The CDR3 has 15 amino acids. J gave up 4 bases and V 1 base, and 4 bases lay outside the gene matches. The V gene's germline CDR1 is LNHDA and CDR2 SQIVND (reference sequence).

This chain connects TRBV7-8 to TRBJ1-2, with D unresolved. The CDR3 spans 14 residues. V lost 1 base and J lost 7, with 13 bases in between. Germline assignment: CDR1 SGHVS and CDR2 FQNEAQ. The CDR3 is CASSLDSQRGGYTF. The CDR3 coding sequence is TGTGCCAGCAGCTTAGACAGCCAGCGGGGTGGCTACACCTTC.

V and J are TRBV5-4 and TRBJ2-7; the D gene is possibly TRBD1 (6 bases). The CDR3 consists of 16 residues. Trimming left V 1 base short and J 0 bases short, with 14 bases between. Looked up from germline, CDR1 is SGHNT and CDR2 is YYREEE (reference sequence). CDR3 in amino acids: CASSLFGQTFSYEQYF. The CDR3 DNA sequence: TGTGCCAGCAGCTTGTTTGGACAGACATTCTCCTACGAGCAGTACTTC.

This chain connects TRBV6-5 to TRBJ2-7; tentative D call: TRBD1 (6 bases). The CDR3 covers 14 residues. V gave up 6 bases and J gave up 2 bases, with 14 bases separating them. Per germline, CDR1 MNHEY and CDR2 SVGAGI. The DNA of the CDR3 is TGTGCCAGCAGACCGGGACATAGACCCTACGAGCAGTACTTC. It is translated as CASRPGHRPYEQYF.

This chain joins TRBV6-5 and TRBJ1-5; D possibly corresponds to TRBD1 (6 bases). The CDR3 has 14 residues. From germline, CDR1 is MNHEY and CDR2 SVGAGI. V was trimmed by 10 bases and J by 0 bases, leaving 13 bases between them. For the CDR3, the DNA is TGTGCCACCGGGACAAAAAATAGCAATCAGCCCCAGCATTTT. Translated, it gives CATGTKNSNQPQHF.